The rows below give T cell receptor beta chains drawn from one sample of a study of siplizumab effects on memory and regulatory T cells. Using immunoSEQ multiplex PCR, the repertoire was profiled, and TCRdb retains in-frame clones only, with some absent. Of 20,000 to 30,000 clones in the sample, approximately 80% are singletons; the top ten hold under 25%. Material for sequencing was memory CD4+ T cells sorted from blood. These receptor sequences come from a human donor in good health. The CDR3 runs from the conserved cysteine through the conserved F or W. The D gene is left open where the match is weak. For some rows the clone size is stated as once, few or many, or as a class when expanded; others skip it.

j_call d_call clone_size v_call cdr3_nt cdr3_aa
TRBJ2-5 TRBD2 - TRBV5-4 TGTGCCAGCAGAGGGACTAGCGGGAGAGCCGGCAGAGAGACCCAGTACTTC CASRGTSGRAGRETQYF
TRBJ2-3 TRBD2 - TRBV5-1 TGCGCCAGCAGCCCCCTAGCGGGAGGGCCAGATACGCAGTATTTT CASSPLAGGPDTQYF
TRBJ1-5 TRBD1 - TRBV19 TGTGCCAGTAGGAGGACAGGGCTGAGCAATCAGCCCCAGCATTTT CASRRTGLSNQPQHF
TRBJ1-2 - - TRBV7-2 TGTGCCAGCAGCTTAGCTACGGGAGGAGGCTACACCTTC CASSLATGGGYTF
TRBJ2-7 TRBD2 - TRBV19 TGTGCCAGTAGCAGGACTAGAAGCTACGAGCAGTACTTC CASSRTRSYEQYF
TRBJ1-5 - few TRBV7-2 TGTGCCAGCAGCTTAGGGTCAGTTGCCTTCAATCAGCCCCAGCATTTT CASSLGSVAFNQPQHF
TRBJ1-4 TRBD1 - TRBV7-6 TGTGCCAGCAGCCGACAGGGGGTAAATGAAAAACTGTTTTTT CASSRQGVNEKLFF
TRBJ2-1 TRBD2 - TRBV4-3 TGCGCCAGCAGCCAGAAGCGGGGGAACTCCTACAATGAGCAGTTCTTC CASSQKRGNSYNEQFF
TRBJ2-1 TRBD1 few TRBV18 TGTGCCAGCTCACCACTGGCGGACAGGGTAAATGAGCAGTTCTTC CASSPLADRVNEQFF
TRBJ2-7 - - TRBV29-1 TGCAGCGTTGAATCTAGCTCCTACGAGCAGTACTTC CSVESSSYEQYF
TRBJ1-4 TRBD1 - TRBV10-2 TGCGCCAGCAGCCAGGGGGCCGTTAATGAAAAACTGTTTTTT CASSQGAVNEKLFF
TRBJ2-7 - - TRBV7-2 TGTGCCAGCAGCCCAAGGTTGGGTTTTTACGAGCAGTACTTC CASSPRLGFYEQYF
TRBJ2-1 TRBD2 - TRBV15 TGTGCCACCAGCGTCCGGACTAGTATCGGTGTGTATGAGCAGTTCTTC CATSVRTSIGVYEQFF
TRBJ1-5 - - TRBV15 TGTGCCACCAGCAGAGATTCCGGAAACGGTCAGCCCCAGCATTTT CATSRDSGNGQPQHF
TRBJ1-1 - - TRBV15 TGTGCCACCAGCGTCAATCGGGGGACTGAAGCTTTCTTT CATSVNRGTEAFF
TRBJ2-3 TRBD2 - TRBV18 TGTGCCAGCTCACCGGTACTAGCGGGGGCCACAGATACGCAGTATTTT CASSPVLAGATDTQYF
TRBJ2-3 TRBD2 - TRBV6-1 TGTGCCAGCAGTGAAACCCTAGCGGGGGGCACAGATACGCAGTATTTT CASSETLAGGTDTQYF
TRBJ2-7 - - TRBV6-6 TGTGCCAGCAGTTACTCCTCTGCCGAGCAGTACTTC CASSYSSAEQYF
TRBJ2-3 - - TRBV29-1 TGCAGCGTTGGGTTTAAAACCACAGATACGCAGTATTTT CSVGFKTTDTQYF
TRBJ2-3 - - TRBV10-3 TGTGCCATCAGTGGTCCGATAGATACGCAGTATTTT CAISGPIDTQYF
TRBJ2-2 TRBD2 - TRBV7-9 TGTGCCAGCAGCCCCCTGGGGTTCGGGGGGACCGGGGAGCTGTTTTTT CASSPLGFGGTGELFF
TRBJ2-4 TRBD2 - TRBV7-6 TGTGCCAGCAGCTACCAATCTAGCGGGAGAGCAGCCAAAAACATTCAGTACTTC CASSYQSSGRAAKNIQYF
TRBJ2-7 TRBD1 - TRBV19 TGTGCCAGTAGCCACTACAGGGGTGGTCGGGGCTCCTACGAGCAGTACTTC CASSHYRGGRGSYEQYF
TRBJ2-3 TRBD2 - TRBV4-1 TGCGCCAGCAGTTTTAGCGGGAGTAGGACAGATACGCAGTATTTT CASSFSGSRTDTQYF
TRBJ2-2 - few TRBV5-1 TGCGCCAGCAGCTTGGGGCGTAGCACCGGGGAGCTGTTTTTT CASSLGRSTGELFF
TRBJ2-2 - once TRBV29-1 TGCAGCGTACAGGGCGCTAACACCGGGGAGCTGTTTTTT CSVQGANTGELFF
TRBJ1-2 - - TRBV11-3 TGTGCCAGCAGCCCCCATTGGACAGACTATGGCTACACCTTC CASSPHWTDYGYTF
TRBJ2-5 TRBD1 - TRBV6-6 TGTGCCACCGAGAGACAGGGTAGCGAGACCCAGTACTTC CATERQGSETQYF
TRBJ1-3 TRBD1 - TRBV19 TGTGCCAGTAGTAAAATTCCGGGACAGGGTGTTGGAAACACCATATATTTT CASSKIPGQGVGNTIYF
TRBJ2-7 TRBD2 - TRBV2 TGTGCCAGCAGTGAGAGACTAGCGGGAGGGCCATACGAGCAGTACTTC CASSERLAGGPYEQYF
TRBJ2-3 - few TRBV6-1 TGTGCCAGCAGTGCGGAGGCCACAGATACGCAGTATTTT CASSAEATDTQYF
TRBJ1-3 - once TRBV4-3 TGCGCCAGCAGCCATGGCCTGGAGGGAAACACCATATATTTT CASSHGLEGNTIYF
TRBJ1-5 - - TRBV27 TGTGCCAGCAGGGACTTCTTATCGTCGAGCAATCAGCCCCAGCATTTT CASRDFLSSSNQPQHF
TRBJ1-6 TRBD1 - TRBV27 TGTGCCAGCAGTGTCGACAGGGGCTATTCACCCCTCCACTTT CASSVDRGYSPLHF
TRBJ2-7 - - TRBV27 TGTGCCAGCAGTGCGCCCGGGACGGCATACGAGCAGTACTTC CASSAPGTAYEQYF
TRBJ1-5 TRBD1 - TRBV12-5 TGTGCTAGTGGTTTACCCCTAGACAGGGGCCGGAATCAGCCCCAGCATTTT CASGLPLDRGRNQPQHF
TRBJ1-2 - once TRBV6-1 TGTGCCAGCAGGACCCCACAATCTAACTATGGCTACACCTTC CASRTPQSNYGYTF
TRBJ2-7 - - TRBV6-1 TGTGCCAGCAGTGAAACTTGGAGATACGAGCAGTACTTC CASSETWRYEQYF
TRBJ2-1 TRBD2 once TRBV30 TGTGCCTGGAGAGGCGGGAGCTCCTACAATGAGCAGTTCTTC CAWRGGSSYNEQFF
TRBJ1-4 - - TRBV28 TGTGCCAGCAGTTTAGTCGGGACACTGTTTTTT CASSLVGTLFF
TRBJ1-3 - - TRBV5-5 TGTGCCAGCAGCGGCGGGTCTCTCTCTGGAAACACCATATATTTT CASSGGSLSGNTIYF